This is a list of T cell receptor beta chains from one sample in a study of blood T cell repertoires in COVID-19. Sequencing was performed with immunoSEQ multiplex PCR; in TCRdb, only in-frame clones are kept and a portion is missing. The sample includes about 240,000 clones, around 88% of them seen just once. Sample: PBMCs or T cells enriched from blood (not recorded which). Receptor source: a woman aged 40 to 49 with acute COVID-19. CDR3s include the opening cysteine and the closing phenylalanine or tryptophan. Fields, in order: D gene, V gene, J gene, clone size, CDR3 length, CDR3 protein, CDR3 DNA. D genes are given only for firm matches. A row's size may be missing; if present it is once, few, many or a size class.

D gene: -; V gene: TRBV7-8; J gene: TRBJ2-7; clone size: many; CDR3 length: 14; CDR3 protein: CASSLAQGGSEQYF; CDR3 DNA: TGTGCCAGCAGCTTAGCCCAGGGAGGAAGCGAGCAGTACTTC
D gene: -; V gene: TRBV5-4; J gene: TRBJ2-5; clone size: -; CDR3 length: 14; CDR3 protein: CASSPADGEETQYF; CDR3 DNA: TGTGCCAGCAGCCCAGCGGACGGGGAAGAGACCCAGTACTTC
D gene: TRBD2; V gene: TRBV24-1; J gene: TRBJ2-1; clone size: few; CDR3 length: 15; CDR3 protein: CATRAAGEVYNEQFF; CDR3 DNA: TGTGCCACTCGAGCAGCGGGAGAGGTATACAATGAGCAGTTCTTC
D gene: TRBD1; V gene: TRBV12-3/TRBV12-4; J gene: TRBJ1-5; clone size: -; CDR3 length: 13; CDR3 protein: CASSSQGNQPQHF; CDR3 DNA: TGTGCCAGCAGTTCACAGGGGAATCAGCCCCAGCATTTT
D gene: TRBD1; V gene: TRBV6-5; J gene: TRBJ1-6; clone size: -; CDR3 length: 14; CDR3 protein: CASTIRGQTSPLHF; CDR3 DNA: TGTGCCAGCACCATAAGGGGGCAAACCTCACCCCTCCACTTT
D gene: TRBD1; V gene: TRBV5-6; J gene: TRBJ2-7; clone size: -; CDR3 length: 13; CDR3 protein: CASSMTGIHEQYF; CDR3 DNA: TGTGCCAGCAGCATGACAGGGATCCACGAGCAGTACTTC
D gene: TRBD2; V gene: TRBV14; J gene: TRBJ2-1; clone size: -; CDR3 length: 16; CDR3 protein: CASSQDSQRGYNEQFF; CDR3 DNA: TGTGCCAGCAGCCAAGATTCTCAGCGGGGGTACAATGAGCAGTTCTTC
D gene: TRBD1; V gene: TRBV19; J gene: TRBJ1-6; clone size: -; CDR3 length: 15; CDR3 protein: CASTPAGQYNSPLHF; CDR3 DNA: TGTGCCAGTACACCCGCGGGACAGTATAATTCACCCCTCCACTTT
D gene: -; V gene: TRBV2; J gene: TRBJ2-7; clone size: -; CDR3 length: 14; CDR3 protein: CASSGSGSGDEQYF; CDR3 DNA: TGTGCCAGCAGTGGGAGCGGATCGGGGGACGAGCAGTACTTC
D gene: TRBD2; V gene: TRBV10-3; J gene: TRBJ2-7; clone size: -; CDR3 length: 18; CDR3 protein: CAISGGTSGKAESYEQYF; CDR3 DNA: TGTGCCATCAGTGGCGGGACTAGCGGGAAGGCCGAATCCTACGAGCAGTACTTC
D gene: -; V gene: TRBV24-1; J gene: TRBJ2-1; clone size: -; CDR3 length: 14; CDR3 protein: CATAGGSSYNEQFF; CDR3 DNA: TGTGCCACCGCTGGGGGCAGCTCCTACAATGAGCAGTTCTTC
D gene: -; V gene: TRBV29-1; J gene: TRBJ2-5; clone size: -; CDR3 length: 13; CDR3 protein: CSVENRVGETQYF; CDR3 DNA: TGCAGCGTTGAAAACAGGGTGGGGGAGACCCAGTACTTC